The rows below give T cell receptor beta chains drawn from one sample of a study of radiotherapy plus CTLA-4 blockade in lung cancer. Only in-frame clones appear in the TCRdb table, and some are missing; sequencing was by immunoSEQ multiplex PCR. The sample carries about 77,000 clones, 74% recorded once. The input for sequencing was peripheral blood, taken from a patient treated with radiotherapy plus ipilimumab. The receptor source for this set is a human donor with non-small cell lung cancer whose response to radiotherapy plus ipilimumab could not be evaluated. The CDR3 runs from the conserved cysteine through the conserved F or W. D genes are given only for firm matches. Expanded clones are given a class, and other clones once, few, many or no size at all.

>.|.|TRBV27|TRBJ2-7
CASARGHTIYEQYF
TGTGCCAGCGCTCGGGGACATACAATCTACGAGCAGTACTTC
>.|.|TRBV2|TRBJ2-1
CASQGGNEQFF
TGTGCCAGCCAGGGGGGCAATGAGCAGTTCTTC
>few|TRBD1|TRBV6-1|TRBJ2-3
CASRDRATDTQYF
TGTGCCAGCAGGGACAGGGCCACAGATACGCAGTATTTT
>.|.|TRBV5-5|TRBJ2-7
CASSLDISYEQYF
TGTGCCAGCAGCTTAGACATATCCTACGAGCAGTACTTC
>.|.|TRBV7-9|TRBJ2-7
CASSFGGFAEQYF
TGTGCCAGCAGCTTTGGGGGGTTCGCCGAGCAGTACTTC
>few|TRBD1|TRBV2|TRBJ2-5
CASSNRGDVETQYF
TGTGCCAGCAGTAACAGGGGAGATGTAGAGACCCAGTACTTC
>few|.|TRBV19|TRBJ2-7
CATAGQFSSYEQYF
TGTGCCACCGCCGGACAGTTCAGCTCCTACGAGCAGTACTTC
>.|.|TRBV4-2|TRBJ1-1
CASSQDREGRAFF
TGTGCCAGCAGCCAAGATCGAGAGGGGAGGGCTTTCTTT
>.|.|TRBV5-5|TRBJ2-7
CASSARQAGITYEQYF
TGTGCCAGCAGCGCCAGACAGGCCGGGATTACCTACGAGCAGTACTTC
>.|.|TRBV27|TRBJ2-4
CASSPSQGAKNIQYF
TGTGCCAGCAGTCCCTCCCAGGGAGCCAAAAACATTCAGTACTTC
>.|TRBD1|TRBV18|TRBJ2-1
CASSPRTGNNEQFF
TGTGCCAGCTCACCTAGGACAGGGAACAATGAGCAGTTCTTC
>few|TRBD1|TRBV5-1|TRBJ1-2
CASSEGTGYGYGYTF
TGCGCCAGCAGCGAGGGGACAGGGTACGGCTATGGCTACACCTTC
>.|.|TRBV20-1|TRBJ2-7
CSADRAGEQYF
TGCAGTGCGGACCGGGCGGGCGAGCAGTACTTC
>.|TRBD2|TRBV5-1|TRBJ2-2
CASSFRGGGWTGELFF
TGCGCCAGCAGCTTCCGGGGCGGGGGATGGACCGGGGAGCTGTTTTTT
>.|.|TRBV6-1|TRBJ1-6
CASSAGPYNSPLHF
TGTGCCAGCTCGGCGGGCCCCTATAATTCACCCCTCCACTTT
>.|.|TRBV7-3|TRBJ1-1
CASSFQGPNTEAFF
TGTGCCAGCAGCTTCCAGGGGCCTAACACTGAAGCTTTCTTT
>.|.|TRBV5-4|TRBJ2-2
CASSPTGDSAGELFF
TGTGCCAGCAGCCCCACAGGGGACTCCGCCGGGGAGCTGTTTTTT
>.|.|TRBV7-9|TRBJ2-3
CASSLALQGDTDTQYF
TGTGCCAGCAGCTTAGCGTTACAGGGAGACACAGATACGCAGTATTTT
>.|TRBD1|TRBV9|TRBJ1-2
CASSDDRGNYGYTF
TGTGCCAGCAGCGACGACAGGGGGAACTATGGCTACACCTTC
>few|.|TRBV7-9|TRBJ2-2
CASSFMGLTGELFF
TGTGCCAGCAGCTTTATGGGGCTCACCGGGGAGCTGTTTTTT
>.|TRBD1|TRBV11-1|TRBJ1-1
CASSLDRGNTEAFF
TGTGCCAGCAGCTTAGACAGGGGGAACACTGAAGCTTTCTTT
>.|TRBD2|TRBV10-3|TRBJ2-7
CAISGSSGGSSYEQYF
TGTGCCATCAGTGGTTCTAGCGGGGGGAGCTCCTACGAGCAGTACTTC
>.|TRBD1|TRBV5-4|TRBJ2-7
CASSLRPGQGSYEQYF
TGTGCCAGCAGCTTGCGCCCGGGACAGGGTTCCTACGAGCAGTACTTC
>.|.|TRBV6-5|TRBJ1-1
CASKGVGTEAFF
TGTGCCAGCAAAGGGGTGGGCACTGAAGCTTTCTTT
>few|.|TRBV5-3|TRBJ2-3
CASSSQASTDTQYF
TGTGCCAGCAGCTCACAGGCGAGCACAGATACGCAGTATTTT
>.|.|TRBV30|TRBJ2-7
CAWGHLFRSYEQYF
TGTGCCTGGGGTCACCTATTCCGCTCCTACGAGCAGTACTTC
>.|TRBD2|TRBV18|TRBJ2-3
CASSPLGTSGDTQYF
TGTGCCAGCTCACCACTGGGGACTAGCGGAGATACGCAGTATTTT
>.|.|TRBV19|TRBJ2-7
CASSIGGSSYEQYF
TGTGCCAGTAGTATAGGCGGATCCTCCTACGAGCAGTACTTC
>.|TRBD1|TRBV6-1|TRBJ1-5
CASSENPGQGSGPQHF
TGTGCCAGCAGTGAAAATCCGGGACAGGGTAGTGGGCCCCAGCATTTT
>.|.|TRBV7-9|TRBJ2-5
CASSLGQRIYQETQYF
TGTGCCAGCAGCTTAGGACAGAGAATCTACCAAGAGACCCAGTACTTC
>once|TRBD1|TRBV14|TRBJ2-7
CASSQQQGISPYEQYF
TGTGCCAGCAGCCAACAACAGGGGATTTCTCCCTACGAGCAGTACTTC
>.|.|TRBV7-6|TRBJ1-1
CASSPDSNTEAFF
TGTGCCAGCAGCCCCGACAGTAACACTGAAGCTTTCTTT
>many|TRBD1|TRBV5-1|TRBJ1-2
CASSYPGQEANYGYTF
TGCGCCAGCAGCTATCCGGGACAGGAAGCTAACTATGGCTACACCTTC
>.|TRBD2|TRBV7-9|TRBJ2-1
CASSRGLAGVGEQFF
TGTGCCAGCAGCCGGGGACTAGCGGGAGTGGGTGAGCAGTTCTTC
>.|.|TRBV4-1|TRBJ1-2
CASSHAVGDGYTF
TGTGCCAGCAGCCACGCAGTCGGGGATGGCTACACCTTC
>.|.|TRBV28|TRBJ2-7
CASRRQYEQYF
TGTGCCAGCAGACGACAGTACGAGCAGTACTTC
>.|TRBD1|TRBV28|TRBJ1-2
CASSSTRGPTYYGYTF
TGTGCCAGCAGTTCAACCAGGGGGCCCACTTACTATGGCTACACTTTC
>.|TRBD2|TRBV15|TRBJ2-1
CATSSVGQLALYNEQFF
TGTGCCACCAGCAGTGTGGGGCAACTAGCGCTCTACAATGAGCAGTTCTTC
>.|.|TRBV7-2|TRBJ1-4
CASSLVGTLSTNEKLFF
TGTGCCAGCAGCTTAGTTGGGACACTTTCAACTAATGAAAAACTGTTTTTT
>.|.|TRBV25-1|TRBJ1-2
CASRAPGTYNYGYTF
TGTGCCAGCAGAGCACCCGGGACATACAACTATGGCTACACCTTC
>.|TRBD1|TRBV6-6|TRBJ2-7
CASSYGSGTGTNEQYF
TGTGCCAGCAGTTACGGATCCGGGACAGGGACTAATGAGCAGTACTTC
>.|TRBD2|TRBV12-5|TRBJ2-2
CASGLPDAGVSGELFF
TGTGCTAGTGGTTTGCCCGATGCGGGAGTATCCGGGGAGCTGTTTTTT
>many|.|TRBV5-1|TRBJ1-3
CASSLYGAGNTIYF
TGCGCCAGCAGCTTGTACGGGGCTGGAAACACCATATATTTT
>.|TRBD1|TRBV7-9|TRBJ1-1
CASSSGQGTEAFF
TGTGCCAGCAGCTCCGGACAGGGCACTGAAGCTTTCTTT
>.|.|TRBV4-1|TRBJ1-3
CASSQEAGHTNSGNTIYF
TGCGCCAGCAGCCAAGAGGCAGGACACACCAACTCTGGAAACACCATATATTTT
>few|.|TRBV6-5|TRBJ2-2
CASSYLGINTGELFF
TGTGCCAGCAGTTACCTCGGGATTAACACCGGGGAGCTGTTTTTT
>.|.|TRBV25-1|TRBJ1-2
CASSSGMDYGYTF
TGTGCCAGCAGTTCAGGGATGGACTATGGCTACACCTTC
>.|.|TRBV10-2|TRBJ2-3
CASRDWDLSIPDTQYF
TGCGCCAGCAGGGATTGGGACTTATCGATTCCAGATACGCAGTATTTT
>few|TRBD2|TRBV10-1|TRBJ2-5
CASLGLAGHQETQYF
TGCGCCAGTCTCGGACTAGCGGGACATCAAGAGACCCAGTACTTC